A single sample is the source of the 2 T cell receptor beta chains below, sequenced in a study of Graves' ophthalmopathy and Graves' hyperthyroidism (dated 2018 in TCRdb). Sequencing took place on an Illumina HiSeq 2000. For repertoire sequencing, the TCR beta CDR3 regions were amplified from RNA transcripts. The first round of RT-PCR was done with HTBI primers and the Qiagen OneStep RT-PCR kit, and was followed by a second round of multiplex PCR, then size selection and purification. The public reads were reprocessed in TCRdb via fastp at Q25 and MiXCR, keeping in-frame beta chains. Every CDR3 protein is listed once, alongside the most common genes and DNA of its rows. The sample data list approximately 210,000 distinct CDR3 sequences, and just under 30% of these were observed just once. The ten largest clonotypes hold 9.1% of the sample. The sequenced material came from peripheral blood. The source of these receptors is a man between 45 and 60 years old with Graves' ophthalmopathy. Donor details come from another sample of the same person, matched by shared clones.

In its sample, this clonotype was seen many times. The chain carries TRBV29-1 and TRBJ2-7; D may be TRBD2 (6 bases). CDR3 size: 14 residues. Germline V gene data show CDR1 as SQVTM and CDR2 as ANQGSEA. V shed 4 bases and J shed 3 bases, with 16 bases lying between them. The CDR3 spells CSVAGRGGYYEQYF. The CDR3 DNA reads TGCAGCGTTGCTGGACGGGGAGGTTACTACGAGCAGTACTTC.

This clonotype showed up many times. The chain is built from TRBV6-5 and TRBJ2-4; D call uncertain. Germline CDR1 reads MNHEY; CDR2 reads SVGAGI. The CDR3 has 16 amino acids. Trimming removed 0 bases from V and 0 bases from J, with 9 bases in between. CDR3: CASSYSAELAKNIQYF. CDR3 bases: TGTGCCAGCAGTTACTCGGCGGAGCTAGCCAAAAACATTCAGTACTTC.